Listed below are T cell receptor beta chains from one sample, sequenced in a study of T cells in Graves' hyperthyroidism and ophthalmopathy. TCRdb re-analysed the multiplex PCR reads in MiXCR, keeping a single row per CDR3 protein. The data contain 250,000 to 300,000 distinct CDR3 sequences, roughly 15% of them seen just once; the ten biggest clones take up approximately 7.9%. The sequenced sample consisted of blood. These receptors all stem from a woman between 35 and 50 years old with Graves' hyperthyroidism. Each CDR3 is given with its conserved first and last residue. The order of the fields is clone size, V gene, D gene, J gene, CDR3 protein, CDR3 DNA. D genes are given only for firm matches. Some rows have no size entry. The others give once, few or many, or a class for an expanded clone.

>many|TRBV7-9|.|TRBJ1-5
CASSLGGWSNQPQHF
TGTGCCAGCAGCTTAGGGGGCTGGAGCAATCAGCCCCAGCATTTT
>many|TRBV11-2|.|TRBJ2-1
CASSLDGPSYNEQFF
TGTGCCAGCAGCTTAGACGGGCCCTCCTACAATGAGCAGTTCTTC
>many|TRBV10-2|TRBD2|TRBJ2-3
CASSVGTSGYTQYF
TGCGCCAGCAGTGTGGGGACTAGCGGCTATACGCAGTATTTT
>.|TRBV20-1|TRBD1|TRBJ2-7
CSAHNRDRGFSYEQYF
TGCAGTGCCCATAACCGGGACAGGGGGTTCTCCTACGAGCAGTACTTC
>many|TRBV5-1|TRBD1|TRBJ1-1
CASSRLQGDTEAFF
TGCGCCAGCAGCCGGCTACAGGGGGACACTGAAGCTTTCTTT
>.|TRBV10-2|TRBD1|TRBJ1-2
CASTGTGGSMDGYTF
TGCGCCAGCACCGGGACAGGGGGCTCAATGGATGGCTACACCTTC
>many|TRBV20-1|.|TRBJ2-1
CSAYGQYNEQFF
TGCAGTGCCTACGGACAGTACAATGAGCAGTTCTTC
>many|TRBV2|.|TRBJ1-1
CASSDPHTEAFF
TGTGCCAGCAGTGACCCGCACACTGAAGCTTTCTTT
>many|TRBV7-2|.|TRBJ1-5
CASSRGFGGGVPQPQHF
TGTGCCAGCAGCCGGGGTTTTGGGGGAGGGGTACCTCAGCCCCAGCATTTT
>.|TRBV19|TRBD2|TRBJ2-6
CATKRRGGSLSGANVLTF
TGTGCCACCAAAAGGCGGGGGGGCTCTTTGTCTGGGGCCAACGTCCTGACTTTC